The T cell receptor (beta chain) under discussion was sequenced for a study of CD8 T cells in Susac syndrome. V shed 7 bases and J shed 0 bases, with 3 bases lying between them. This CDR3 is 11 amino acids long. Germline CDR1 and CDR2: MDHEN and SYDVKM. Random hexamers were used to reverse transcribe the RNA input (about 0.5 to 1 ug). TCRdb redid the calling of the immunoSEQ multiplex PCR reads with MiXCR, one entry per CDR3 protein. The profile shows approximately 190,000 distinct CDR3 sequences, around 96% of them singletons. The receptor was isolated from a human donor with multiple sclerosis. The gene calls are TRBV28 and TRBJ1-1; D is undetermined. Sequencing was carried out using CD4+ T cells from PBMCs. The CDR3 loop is CASTLNTEAFF. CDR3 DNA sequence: TGTGCCAGCACGCTGAACACTGAAGCTTTCTTT.